In this sample, the clone carrying this T cell receptor (beta chain) turned up many times. The antigen remains undetermined. With molecular barcodes, quantitative 5'-RACE was used to make the TCR beta libraries. TCRdb ran MiXCR on the 5' RACE reads and lists one entry per CDR3 protein. The sample lists over 700,000 distinct CDR3 sequences; around 17% were seen once. The record originates from a study of CD8 T cells in ankylosing spondylitis. General study points: Among TCR beta sequences, a motif of several highly homologous variants appeared characteristic of ankylosing spondylitis blood.

This CDR3 contains 14 residues. The ends lost 4 bases at V and 4 bases at J; junction bases unmatched: 8. Per the germline V gene, CDR1 is DFQATT and CDR2 is SNEGSKA (reference sequence). The V and J genes are TRBV20-1 and TRBJ2-7, with 9 bases fitting TRBD1. The specimen was blood, either unsorted or a sorted T cell fraction (not recorded which). The receptor's source is a male donor with ankylosing spondylitis. CDR3 nucleotide sequence: TGCAGTGCTATAACCGGGACAGGGATTTACGAGCAGTACTTC. Translating it yields CSAITGTGIYEQYF.